Listed below are T cell receptor beta chains from one sample, sequenced in a study of siplizumab effects on memory and regulatory T cells. TCRdb's table, derived via immunoSEQ multiplex PCR, lists solely in-frame clones and lacks some. The sample records more than 90,000 clones, roughly 91% being singletons. The sample was non-Treg CD4+ T cells sorted from blood. The receptors originated from a human donor in good health. Both conserved end residues are part of each CDR3.

J: TRBJ1-6; V: TRBV27; CDR3: CASSLGRGGINSPLHF
J: TRBJ2-7; V: TRBV19; CDR3: CASTPAGTLEARQYF
J: TRBJ2-7; V: TRBV7-2; CDR3: CASSLASSRQYF
J: TRBJ2-7; V: TRBV2; CDR3: CASSLTWQGEQYF
J: TRBJ2-1; V: TRBV6-6; CDR3: CASSFTENNEQFF
J: TRBJ2-1; V: TRBV28; CDR3: CASSLALAGVYEQFF
J: TRBJ2-1; V: TRBV18; CDR3: CASSPKRLAGVNEQFF
J: TRBJ2-7; V: TRBV5-1; CDR3: CASSSLAGDEQYF
J: TRBJ2-1; V: TRBV5-1; CDR3: CASNGLAGAWEQFF
J: TRBJ2-3; V: TRBV10-3; CDR3: CAAGSGGRTDTQYF
J: TRBJ1-2; V: TRBV4-3; CDR3: CASSQGGRGDYGYTF
J: TRBJ1-3; V: TRBV9; CDR3: CASSASVVTGFGSGNTIYF
J: TRBJ2-7; V: TRBV19; CDR3: CASSNDFPPYEQYF
J: TRBJ1-5; V: TRBV29-1; CDR3: CSVGSGGQPQHF
J: TRBJ1-4; V: TRBV30; CDR3: CAWSVGATNEKLFF
J: TRBJ2-3; V: TRBV7-2; CDR3: CASSPALGADTQYF
J: TRBJ2-7; V: TRBV7-2; CDR3: CASSPPSSGPGGEQYF
J: TRBJ2-3; V: TRBV9; CDR3: CASSVNEGAPPDTQYF
J: TRBJ1-5; V: TRBV18; CDR3: CASSPRVIQPQHF
J: TRBJ1-4; V: TRBV9; CDR3: CASSVSAGEREKLFF
J: TRBJ1-2; V: TRBV28; CDR3: CASSFQGSGYTF
J: TRBJ2-7; V: TRBV2; CDR3: CASRGRASEQYF
J: TRBJ2-1; V: TRBV4-1; CDR3: CASSQGVPERSSYNEQFF
J: TRBJ1-5; V: TRBV21-1; CDR3: CASSVTTGGQPQHF
J: TRBJ1-4; V: TRBV2; CDR3: CASKQRRTNEKLFF
J: TRBJ1-2; V: TRBV7-9; CDR3: CASSLARADYGYTF
J: TRBJ1-4; V: TRBV28; CDR3: CASSSTWPGKLFF
J: TRBJ2-1; V: TRBV18; CDR3: CASSRTPGPEQFF
J: TRBJ1-1; V: TRBV5-4; CDR3: CASGEAGYTEAFF
J: TRBJ2-1; V: TRBV28; CDR3: CASSLGSFAGGNEQFF
J: TRBJ1-3; V: TRBV7-6; CDR3: CASSPIQGTGNTIYF
J: TRBJ2-3; V: TRBV9; CDR3: CASSVSWTGLTDTQYF
J: TRBJ2-7; V: TRBV5-1; CDR3: CASSRGQDYEQYF
J: TRBJ1-1; V: TRBV7-6; CDR3: CASSLLYRGKNTEAFF
J: TRBJ1-5; V: TRBV6-1; CDR3: CASSDPDRAWNQPQHF
J: TRBJ2-7; V: TRBV30; CDR3: CAWSVKGLRSYEQYF
J: TRBJ2-7; V: TRBV6-5; CDR3: CASRRQGSYEQYF
J: TRBJ1-3; V: TRBV5-8; CDR3: CASSQDRVGSGNTIYF
J: TRBJ2-7; V: TRBV13; CDR3: CASSFSFLGQAYEQYF
J: TRBJ1-2; V: TRBV18; CDR3: CASSPLPVTNYDGYTF